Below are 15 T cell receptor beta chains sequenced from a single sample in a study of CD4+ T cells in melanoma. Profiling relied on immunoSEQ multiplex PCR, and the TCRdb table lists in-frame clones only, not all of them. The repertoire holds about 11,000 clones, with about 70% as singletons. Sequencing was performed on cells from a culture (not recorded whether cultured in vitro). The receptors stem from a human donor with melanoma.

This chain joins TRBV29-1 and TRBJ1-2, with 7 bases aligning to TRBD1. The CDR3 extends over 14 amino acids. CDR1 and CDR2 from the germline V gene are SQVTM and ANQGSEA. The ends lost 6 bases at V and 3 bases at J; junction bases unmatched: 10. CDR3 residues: CSVPPGQLDYGYTF. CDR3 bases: TGCAGCGTGCCGCCGGGACAGCTGGACTATGGCTACACCTTC.

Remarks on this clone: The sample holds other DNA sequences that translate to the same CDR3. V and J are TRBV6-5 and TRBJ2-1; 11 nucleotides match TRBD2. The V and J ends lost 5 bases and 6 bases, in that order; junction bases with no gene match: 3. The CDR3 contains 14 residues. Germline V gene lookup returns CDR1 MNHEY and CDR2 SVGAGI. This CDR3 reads CASSRLAGPNEQFF. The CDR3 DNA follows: TGTGCCAGCAGTCGACTAGCGGGGCCCAATGAGCAGTTCTTC.

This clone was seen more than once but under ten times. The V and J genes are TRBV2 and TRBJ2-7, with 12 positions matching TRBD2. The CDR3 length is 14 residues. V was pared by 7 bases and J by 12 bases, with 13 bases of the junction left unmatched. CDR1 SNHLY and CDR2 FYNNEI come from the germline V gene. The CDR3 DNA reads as TGTGCCAGCACCCCGGGACTAGCGGGCTCCGGGGGGTACTTC. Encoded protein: CASTPGLAGSGGYF. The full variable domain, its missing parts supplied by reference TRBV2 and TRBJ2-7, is EPEVTQTPSHQVTQMGQEVILRCVPISNHLYFYWYRQILGQKVEFLVSFYNNEISEKSEIFDDQFSVERPDGSNFTLKIRSTKLEDSAMYFCASTPGLAGSGGYFGPGTRLTVT.

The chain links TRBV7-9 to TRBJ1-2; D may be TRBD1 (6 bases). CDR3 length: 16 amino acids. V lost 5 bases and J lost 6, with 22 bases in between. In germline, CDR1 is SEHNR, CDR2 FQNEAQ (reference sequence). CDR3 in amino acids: CASSQDIRDTRHGYTF. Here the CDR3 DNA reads TGTGCCAGCAGCCAAGATATCCGGGACACACGTCATGGCTACACCTTC. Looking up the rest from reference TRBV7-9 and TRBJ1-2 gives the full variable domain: DTGVSQNPRHKITKRGQNVTFRCDPISEHNRLYWYRQTLGQGPEFLTYFQNEAQLEKSRLLSDRFSAERPKGSFSTLEIQRTEQGDSAMYLCASSQDIRDTRHGYTFGSGTRLTVV.

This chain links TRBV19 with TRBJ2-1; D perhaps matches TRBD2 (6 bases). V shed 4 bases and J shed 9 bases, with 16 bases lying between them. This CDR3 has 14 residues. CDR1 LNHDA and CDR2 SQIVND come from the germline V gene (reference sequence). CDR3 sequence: CASSNGAGGGEQFF. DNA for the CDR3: TGTGCCAGTAGTAATGGGGCCGGGGGAGGTGAGCAGTTCTTC.

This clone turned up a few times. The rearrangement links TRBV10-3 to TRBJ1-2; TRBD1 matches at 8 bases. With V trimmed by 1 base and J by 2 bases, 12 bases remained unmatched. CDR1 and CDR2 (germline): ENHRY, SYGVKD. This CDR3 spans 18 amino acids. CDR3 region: CAISEFESGTGPNYGYTF. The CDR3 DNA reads TGTGCCATCAGTGAGTTCGAATCCGGGACAGGACCCAACTATGGCTACACCTTC.

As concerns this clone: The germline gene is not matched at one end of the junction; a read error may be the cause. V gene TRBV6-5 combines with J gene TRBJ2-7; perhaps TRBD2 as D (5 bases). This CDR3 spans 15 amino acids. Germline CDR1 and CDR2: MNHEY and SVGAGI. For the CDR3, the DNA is TGTGCCAGCAGGTACTGGTTAGCGAGCCCCCACGAGCAGTACTTC. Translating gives CASRYWLASPHEQYF.

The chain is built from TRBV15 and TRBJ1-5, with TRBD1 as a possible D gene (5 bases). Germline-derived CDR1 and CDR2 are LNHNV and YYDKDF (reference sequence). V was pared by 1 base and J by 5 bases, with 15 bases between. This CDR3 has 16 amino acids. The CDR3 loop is CATSRAEGYGDQPQHF. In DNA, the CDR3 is TGTGCCACCAGCAGAGCGGAGGGGTACGGGGATCAGCCCCAGCATTTT.

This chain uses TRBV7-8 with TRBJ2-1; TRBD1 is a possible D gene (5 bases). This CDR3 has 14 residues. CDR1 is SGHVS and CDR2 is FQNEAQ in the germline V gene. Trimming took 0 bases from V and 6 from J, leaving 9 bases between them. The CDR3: CASSLAWQGNEQFF. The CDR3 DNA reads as TGTGCCAGCAGCTTAGCGTGGCAGGGCAATGAGCAGTTCTTC.

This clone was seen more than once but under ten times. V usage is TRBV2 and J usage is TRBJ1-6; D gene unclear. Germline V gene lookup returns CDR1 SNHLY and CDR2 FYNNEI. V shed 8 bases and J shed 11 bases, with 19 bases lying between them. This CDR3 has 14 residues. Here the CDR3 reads CASGSKGVMAPLHF. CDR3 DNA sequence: TGTGCCAGCGGATCGAAGGGAGTGATGGCACCCCTCCACTTT.

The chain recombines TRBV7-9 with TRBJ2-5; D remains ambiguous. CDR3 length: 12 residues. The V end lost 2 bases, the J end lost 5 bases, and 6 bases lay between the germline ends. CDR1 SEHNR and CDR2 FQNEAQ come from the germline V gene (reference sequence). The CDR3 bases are TGTGCCAGCAGCTTAAATCAGGAGACCCAGTACTTC. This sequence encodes CASSLNQETQYF. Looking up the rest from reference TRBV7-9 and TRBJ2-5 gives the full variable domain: DTGVSQNPRHKITKRGQNVTFRCDPISEHNRLYWYRQTLGQGPEFLTYFQNEAQLEKSRLLSDRFSAERPKGSFSTLEIQRTEQGDSAMYLCASSLNQETQYFGPGTRLLVL.

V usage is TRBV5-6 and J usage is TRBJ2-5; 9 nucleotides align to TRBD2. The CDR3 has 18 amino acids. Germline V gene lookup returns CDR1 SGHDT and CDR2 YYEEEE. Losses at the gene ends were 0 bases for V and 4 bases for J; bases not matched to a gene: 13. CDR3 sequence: CASSLDINPLAGRETQYF. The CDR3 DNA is TGTGCCAGCAGCTTGGACATAAATCCCCTAGCGGGGAGAGAGACCCAGTACTTC. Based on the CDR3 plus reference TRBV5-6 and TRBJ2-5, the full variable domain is DAGVTQSPTHLIKTRGQQVTLRCSPKSGHDTVSWYQQALGQGPQFIFQYYEEEERQRGNFPDRFSGHQFPNYSSELNVNALLLGDSALYLCASSLDINPLAGRETQYFGPGTRLLVL.

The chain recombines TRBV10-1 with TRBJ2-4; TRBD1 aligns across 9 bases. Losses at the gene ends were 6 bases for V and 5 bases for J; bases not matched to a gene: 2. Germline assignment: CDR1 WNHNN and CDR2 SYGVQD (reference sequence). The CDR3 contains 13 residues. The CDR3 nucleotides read TGCGCCAGCAGCCGGGACAGGGAAAACATTCAGTACTTC. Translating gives CASSRDRENIQYF.

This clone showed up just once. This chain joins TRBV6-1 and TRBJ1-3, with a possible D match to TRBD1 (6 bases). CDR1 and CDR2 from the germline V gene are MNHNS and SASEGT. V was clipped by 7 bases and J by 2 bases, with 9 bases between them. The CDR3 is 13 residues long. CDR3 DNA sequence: TGTGCCAGCAATTACAGGGCTGGAAACACCATATATTTT. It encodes CASNYRAGNTIYF.

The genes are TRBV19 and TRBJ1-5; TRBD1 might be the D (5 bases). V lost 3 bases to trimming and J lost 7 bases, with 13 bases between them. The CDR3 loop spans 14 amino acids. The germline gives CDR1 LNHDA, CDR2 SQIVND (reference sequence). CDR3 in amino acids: CASSMGVGGQPQHF. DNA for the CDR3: TGTGCCAGTAGTATGGGGGTGGGGGGGCAGCCCCAGCATTTT.